Presented here are 10 T cell receptor beta chains from one specimen sequenced in a study of identical twins. MiXCR, applied by TCRdb to the 5' RACE reads, yields one record per CDR3 protein. The profile shows about 240,000 distinct CDR3 sequences, more than 9% of them singletons. The specimen was memory T cells sorted from blood. These receptors all stem from a man in his forties or fifties in good health.

This clonotype appeared a few times. An end of the junction differs from the germline gene, which may be a read error. The CDR3 here is CASSSRSTQPQHF. CDR3 sequence (DNA): TGTGCCAGCAGTTCTCGGAGCACTCAGCCCCAGCATTTT. V gene TRBV6-2 or TRBV6-3 combines with J gene TRBJ1-5; D is unclear. The germline V gene has CDR1 MNHEY and CDR2 SVGEGT. The CDR3 spans 13 residues.

J is TRBJ1-1 and V is TRBV6-6; D is unclear. The germline V gene has CDR1 MNHNY and CDR2 SVGAGI (reference sequence). V lost 2 bases and J lost 7, with 11 bases in between. This CDR3 region has 13 residues. The CDR3 here is CASSYPEGNEAFF. The CDR3 DNA reads TGTGCCAGCAGTTACCCGGAAGGAAATGAAGCTTTCTTT.

This clonotype was seen many times. The chain has TRBV20-1 and TRBJ1-1; D remains ambiguous. V lost 3 bases and J lost 3, with 11 bases in between. Germline loops: CDR1 DFQATT, CDR2 SNEGSKA (reference sequence). The CDR3 extends over 13 amino acids. DNA of the CDR3: TGCAGTGCTAGGCCCCGTCAGGACACTGAAGCTTTCTTT. Its translation: CSARPRQDTEAFF.

This clonotype occurred many times. The chain combines TRBV6-1 with TRBJ2-5; 10 positions agree with TRBD1. From germline, CDR1 is MNHNS and CDR2 SASEGT. The CDR3 sequence is 14 residues long. The trim removed 7 bases at V and 2 bases at J, leaving 4 bases unmatched. For the CDR3, the DNA is TGTGCCAGCATATTGGACAGGGGGCAAGAGACCCAGTACTTC. Its protein product is CASILDRGQETQYF.

Ten or more counts support this clonotype. The V and J genes are TRBV7-9 and TRBJ2-7, with D unclear. Trimming cost V 4 bases and J 4 bases, with 11 bases left between them. Germline assignment: CDR1 SEHNR and CDR2 FQNEAQ (reference sequence). CDR3 length: 13 amino acids. CDR3 DNA sequence: TGTGCCAGCAGCTCGAAGAACTTGTACGAGCAGTACTTC. Encoded protein: CASSSKNLYEQYF.

The table lists this clonotype with many counts. This chain joins TRBV6-1 and TRBJ2-1, with 7 nucleotides matching TRBD1. CDR3 length: 15 residues. Trimming at V came to 4 bases and at J to 10 bases, leaving 13 bases not matched to a gene. The germline gives CDR1 MNHNS, CDR2 SASEGT. The CDR3, as DNA: TGTGCCAGCAGTGGCCGGGACAGAAGACTTGGAGAGCAGTTCTTC. Encoded protein: CASSGRDRRLGEQFF.

This clonotype was observed a handful of times. The V and J genes are TRBV6-5 and TRBJ1-1, with TRBD1 matching over 8 bases. The CDR3 covers 12 residues. Germline V gene data show CDR1 as MNHEY and CDR2 as SVGAGI. The trim removed 2 bases at V and 11 bases at J, leaving 4 bases unmatched. CDR3 loop: CASSYADRDAFF. CDR3 coding DNA: TGTGCCAGCAGTTACGCGGACAGGGATGCTTTCTTT.

This clonotype was counted many times. V and J are TRBV12-3 or TRBV12-4 and TRBJ1-1, with D hard to call. The V and J ends lost 7 bases and 6 bases respectively, with 15 bases between them. This CDR3 contains 13 residues. CDR3 region: CASTLGLDAEAFF. For the CDR3, the DNA is TGTGCCAGCACCCTGGGGTTAGACGCTGAAGCTTTCTTT.

V usage is TRBV4-2 and J usage is TRBJ1-4; 7 bases fit TRBD1. After removal of 7 bases from V and 6 bases from J, the junction contained 11 bases not matched to a gene. Germline assignment: CDR1 LGHNA and CDR2 YNFKEQ. This CDR3 is built from 15 residues. CDR3 region: CASNQNRGIDEKLFF. CDR3 bases: TGTGCCAGCAACCAGAACAGGGGCATAGATGAAAAACTGTTTTTT.

This clonotype occurred many times. The chain is built from TRBV4-1 and TRBJ2-1; D is possibly TRBD2 (6 bases). Trimming left V 4 bases short and J 7 bases short, with 23 bases between. This CDR3 comprises 17 residues. The germline CDR1 and CDR2 sequences are MGHRA and YSYEKL. The DNA for the CDR3 is TGCGCCAGCAGCCGAATTCAGCTCGGGCGGGGACCGAATGAGCAGTTCTTC. Protein product: CASSRIQLGRGPNEQFF.